Presented here are 22 T cell receptor beta chains from one specimen sequenced in a study of T cells in Graves' hyperthyroidism and ophthalmopathy. TCR beta CDR3 region amplification was performed from RNA transcripts. The HTBI primer set drove a first-round RT-PCR of the TCR CDR3. TCRdb passed the multiplex PCR reads through MiXCR, listing each CDR3 protein once. In the table there are fewer than 800,000 distinct CDR3 sequences, about a sixth of which are singletons. What was sequenced was blood. The receptors were gathered from a man aged 18 to 30 with Graves' hyperthyroidism.

This clonotype occurred many times. This rearrangement joins TRBV7-2 to TRBJ2-5, with D tentatively TRBD1 (5 bases). CDR3 length: 15 residues. Trimming shortened V by 0 bases and J by 0 bases, and 8 bases separated the two germline ends. CDR1 SGHTA and CDR2 FQGNSA come from the germline V gene. The CDR3 reads CASSLAGAYQETQYF. In DNA form, the CDR3 reads TGTGCCAGCAGCTTAGCAGGGGCGTACCAAGAGACCCAGTACTTC. The full variable domain, rest sourced from reference TRBV7-2 and TRBJ2-5, is GAGVSQSPSNKVTEKGKDVELRCDPISGHTALYWYRQSLGQGLEFLIYFQGNSAPDKSGLPSDRFSAERTGGSVSTLTIQRTQQEDSAVYLCASSLAGAYQETQYFGPGTRLLVL.

CDR3 in amino acids: CSVGSSSYEQYF. Here the CDR3 DNA reads TGCAGCGTCGGGTCGAGCTCCTACGAGCAGTACTTC. The rearrangement joins TRBV29-1 to TRBJ2-7, with no clear D. There are 12 residues in the CDR3. V lost 6 bases, J lost 0 bases, and 9 bases lay in between. Germline-derived CDR1 and CDR2 are SQVTM and ANQGSEA.

This clonotype was seen repeatedly, ten times or more. V usage is TRBV6-2 or TRBV6-3 and J usage is TRBJ2-2, with 10 bases lining up with TRBD2. CDR3 size: 16 residues. The V and J ends lost 8 bases and 1 base, in that order; junction bases with no gene match: 7. Germline loops: CDR1 MNHEY, CDR2 SVGEGT. The CDR3 region is CASVQSGRGNTGELFF. The CDR3 nucleotides are TGTGCCAGCGTTCAAAGCGGGAGGGGGAACACCGGGGAGCTGTTTTTT.

This clonotype was detected many times. V and J are TRBV12-3 or TRBV12-4 and TRBJ2-7; D is perhaps TRBD1 (6 bases). Trimming shortened V by 6 bases and J by 6 bases, and 18 bases separated the two germline ends. The CDR3 sequence is 14 residues long. CDR3 sequence reads: CASRARGSYSEQYF. CDR3 DNA sequence: TGTGCCAGCAGGGCCAGGGGATCATATAGCGAGCAGTACTTC.

The table lists this clonotype with many counts. The chain uses TRBV10-3 and TRBJ1-1; no reliable D call. The V and J ends lost 3 bases and 5 bases respectively, with 7 bases between them. Germline V CDR1 and CDR2: ENHRY, SYGVKD. This CDR3 is 12 amino acids long. CDR3 sequence reads: CAISDRATEAFF. CDR3 coding DNA: TGTGCCATCAGTGATCGGGCGACTGAAGCTTTCTTT.

This clonotype has just a few counts. The chain has TRBV28 and TRBJ1-1, with D unclear. V was pared by 9 bases and J by 3 bases, with 11 bases between. Germline-derived CDR1 and CDR2 are MDHEN and SYDVKM. This CDR3 is built from 12 residues. CDR3 loop: CASKGQHTEAFF. CDR3 nucleotide sequence: TGTGCCAGTAAAGGCCAGCACACTGAAGCTTTCTTT.

This clonotype has more than one count but fewer than ten. The gene calls are TRBV18 and TRBJ2-7; D gene uncertain. CDR1 KGHSH and CDR2 LQKENI come from the germline V gene. This CDR3 region has 17 residues. The ends were cut back, 5 bases at V and 2 bases at J, with 22 bases in the middle. This CDR3 is CASSSLIITGGTYEQYF. In DNA form, the CDR3 reads TGTGCCAGCTCATCCCTTATAATAACGGGTGGTACCTACGAGCAGTACTTC. Full variable domain (outside the CDR3, taken from reference TRBV18 and TRBJ2-7): NAGVMQNPRHLVRRRGQEARLRCSPMKGHSHVYWYRQLPEEGLKFMVYLQKENIIDESGMPKERFSAEFPKEGPSILRIQQVVRGDSAAYFCASSSLIITGGTYEQYFGPGTRLTVT.

The chain links TRBV28 to TRBJ1-2; D uncertain. This CDR3 region has 16 residues. Trimming removed 5 bases from V and 0 bases from J, with 16 bases in between. Germline CDR1 MDHEN, CDR2 SYDVKM. CDR3 coding DNA: TGTGCCAGCAGTACCCCTCGGGCAGGTCCTAACTATGGCTACACCTTC. It specifies CASSTPRAGPNYGYTF.

This clonotype has only a few counts. The rearrangement joins TRBV28 to TRBJ2-7; D may be TRBD2 (5 bases). The germline V gene encodes CDR1 MDHEN and CDR2 SYDVKM. CDR3 length equals 15 residues. Trimming left V 3 bases short and J 2 bases short, with 14 bases between. The DNA for the CDR3 is TGTGCCAGCAGTTTTCGGGGAGAGATCCCCTACGAGCAGTACTTC. Translated: CASSFRGEIPYEQYF.

V and J are TRBV12-3 or TRBV12-4 and TRBJ2-7; 9 nucleotides match TRBD2. The CDR3 has 13 amino acids. The V segment lost 9 bases and the J segment 2 bases; nucleotides outside the gene matches: 5. CDR3 protein: CASAGGPPYEQYF. CDR3 nucleotide sequence: TGTGCCAGTGCGGGAGGGCCCCCCTACGAGCAGTACTTC.

This clonotype was seen many times. This chain connects TRBV28 to TRBJ2-3; TRBD1 matches 8 bases. CDR1 is MDHEN and CDR2 is SYDVKM in the germline V gene. The CDR3 runs 15 residues. V was clipped by 2 bases and J by 2 bases; unmatched bases: 3. The CDR3 sequence is CASSLSQGATDTQYF. CDR3 sequence (DNA): TGTGCCAGCAGTTTAAGTCAGGGGGCCACAGATACGCAGTATTTT.

This clonotype has ten or more counts. In DNA, the CDR3 is TGTGCCAGTAGTATAGATGCCGCGGCTAGCGAGCAGTACTTC. Amino acid sequence: CASSIDAAASEQYF. The chain combines TRBV19 with TRBJ2-7; no clear D. The CDR3 length is 14 residues. CDR1 and CDR2 (germline): LNHDA, SQIVND (reference sequence). V dropped 0 bases and J dropped 6 bases, with 12 bases sitting between them.

This clonotype was seen many times. The chain combines TRBV28 with TRBJ2-5; TRBD2 matches 14 bases. Germline V lookup: CDR1 MDHEN, CDR2 SYDVKM. This CDR3 has 18 residues. The V and J ends lost 4 bases and 1 base, in that order; junction bases with no gene match: 8. The CDR3 loop is CASSSPRTSGRPQETQYF. CDR3 nucleotide sequence: TGTGCCAGCAGTTCCCCCCGGACTAGCGGGAGGCCCCAAGAGACCCAGTACTTC. Complete variable domain (other parts from reference TRBV28 and TRBJ2-5): DVKVTQSSRYLVKRTGEKVFLECVQDMDHENMFWYRQDPGLGLRLIYFSYDVKMKEKGDIPEGYSVSREKKERFSLILESASTNQTSMYLCASSSPRTSGRPQETQYFGPGTRLLVL.

This clonotype was counted ten times or more. The chain joins TRBV28 to TRBJ1-1; D not certain. Per germline, CDR1 MDHEN and CDR2 SYDVKM. The CDR3 length is 17 residues. Trimming left V 1 base short and J 3 bases short, with 18 bases between. The CDR3 nucleotides are TGTGCCAGCAGTTTATTGGGCAGGATAGAGAAGGACACTGAAGCTTTCTTT. It encodes CASSLLGRIEKDTEAFF.

The sample holds a few counts of this clonotype. The chain joins TRBV12-3 or TRBV12-4 to TRBJ2-2; 8 positions match TRBD2. This CDR3 region has 15 residues. Trimming at V came to 6 bases and at J to 3 bases, leaving 6 bases not matched to a gene. The CDR3 loop reads CASRTAGDYTGELFF. The CDR3 DNA sequence: TGTGCCAGCAGGACAGCGGGAGATTACACCGGGGAGCTGTTTTTT.

The genes are TRBV7-9 and TRBJ2-7; no clear D gene. Germline values: CDR1 SEHNR, CDR2 FQNEAQ (reference sequence). V lost 0 bases, J lost 2 bases, and 8 bases lay in between. The CDR3 has 14 amino acids. The CDR3 DNA sequence: TGTGCCAGCAGCTTAGCGGGTCTTGCCTACGAGCAGTACTTC. It encodes CASSLAGLAYEQYF.

The gene calls are TRBV5-1 and TRBJ2-7; TRBD1 matches 8 bases. The CDR3 totals 12 residues. The germline CDR1 and CDR2 sequences are SGHRS and YFSETQ. J lost 5 bases, V lost 7 bases, and 5 bases had no gene match. The DNA for the CDR3 is TGCGCCAGCCGAGGACAGGGAAACGAGCAGTACTTC. The encoded protein is CASRGQGNEQYF.

This clonotype was counted many times. The V gene is TRBV28, the J gene TRBJ1-5; no definite D call. V lost 6 bases and J lost 6, with 15 bases in between. CDR3 size: 14 residues. Germline CDR1 reads MDHEN; CDR2 reads SYDVKM. CDR3 in amino acids: CASSDPGRGQPQHF. CDR3 in DNA: TGTGCCAGCAGCGACCCCGGGCGGGGTCAGCCCCAGCATTTT.

The rearrangement uses TRBV5-8 and TRBJ2-5; 11 bases agree with TRBD2. The CDR3 is 13 amino acids. CDR1 is SGHTS, CDR2 YDEGEE, per germline. Losses at the gene ends were 4 bases for V and 5 bases for J; bases not matched to a gene: 1. The CDR3 here is CASSIAGGETQYF. The CDR3 DNA is TGTGCCAGCAGCATAGCGGGAGGGGAGACCCAGTACTTC.

This clonotype was observed a few times. J is TRBJ2-1 and V is TRBV7-9; D is ambiguous. V shed 0 bases and J shed 1 base, with 7 bases lying between them. This CDR3 has 15 amino acids. The germline CDR1 and CDR2 sequences are SEHNR and FQNEAQ (reference sequence). For the CDR3, the DNA is TGTGCCAGCAGCTTAGCCCTTGGATCCTACAATGAGCAGTTCTTC. This codes for CASSLALGSYNEQFF.

The table lists this clonotype with a few counts. The V and J genes are TRBV3-1 and TRBJ1-2; TRBD1 agrees at 8 bases. The CDR3 totals 15 residues. Germline assignment: CDR1 LGHDT and CDR2 YNNKEL (reference sequence). V was clipped by 3 bases and J by 5 bases; unmatched bases: 8. The chain's CDR3 is CASSHQDRVYYGYTF. The CDR3, as DNA: TGTGCCAGCAGCCACCAGGACAGGGTTTATTATGGCTACACCTTC.

Worth noting for this clonotype: A much larger clonotype is one base distant, so this may be a read error. The chain recombines TRBV5-6 with TRBJ2-4, with 9 bases fitting TRBD1. The end of the DNA fits TRBJ2-1 better, so the J call may be wrong. CDR1 and CDR2 from the germline V gene are SGHDT and YYEEEE. The CDR3 totals 13 residues. CDR3 sequence (DNA): TGTGCCAGCAGCGGACAGGGGTGGGACATTCAGTTCTTC. It specifies CASSGQGWDIQFF.